Below are 10 T cell receptor beta chains sequenced from a single sample in a study of naive and memory T cell subsets. Both TRBC1 and TRBC2 were covered by a beta constant-region primer of two equimolar oligonucleotides. Ligated cDNA was amplified by four rounds of PCR with nested alpha and beta constant-region primers and SP2. TCRdb ran MiXCR on the UMI-ligation and nested PCR reads and lists one entry per CDR3 protein. The repertoire includes about 23,000 distinct CDR3 sequences, 7% to 10% of them detected once, and 20% to 25% sits in the top ten. Material for sequencing was central memory CD8+ T cells from blood. The receptor source for this set is a human donor in good health.

The chain joins TRBV24-1 to TRBJ2-3; TRBD1 agrees at 7 bases. Germline V gene sequence: CDR1 KGHDR, CDR2 SFDVKD. V lost 3 bases and J lost 3; bases outside the gene matches: 8. This CDR3 comprises 16 residues. The CDR3 spells CATSDPGQTETDTQYF. DNA of the CDR3: TGTGCCACCAGTGATCCGGGACAGACGGAGACAGATACGCAGTATTTT.

This clonotype was seen at least ten times. The chain recombines TRBV7-2 with TRBJ2-4; 15 bases are a match to TRBD2. Trimming removed 7 bases from V and 1 base from J; junction bases left unmatched: 20. The CDR3 covers 22 residues. Germline-derived CDR1 and CDR2 are SGHTA and FQGNSA. The DNA for the CDR3 is TGTGCCAGCACCCGGGACAGCTGGGGGACTAGCGGGAGGCCCCTGGCCAAAAACATTCAGTACTTC. Translated, it gives CASTRDSWGTSGRPLAKNIQYF.

This clonotype showed up just a few times. This chain uses TRBV6-1 with TRBJ1-5; 8 bases line up with TRBD1. The CDR3 is 14 amino acids. J was trimmed by 7 bases and V by 3 bases; bases with no gene match: 5. Germline CDR1 MNHNS, CDR2 SASEGT. CDR3 in DNA: TGTGCCAGCAGTGAGGGACAGGCCAGCCAGCCCCAGCATTTT. Residues: CASSEGQASQPQHF.

In this sample, this clonotype is medium-sized (0.01 to 0.1%). The V and J genes are TRBV5-6 and TRBJ2-7; 8 bases are a match to TRBD1. The CDR3 is 17 amino acids. J gave up 2 bases and V 3 bases, and 13 bases lay outside the gene matches. The germline gives CDR1 SGHDT, CDR2 YYEEEE. CDR3 protein: CASSWDRQPRQPYEQYF. The CDR3, as DNA: TGTGCCAGCAGCTGGGACAGGCAACCAAGGCAACCCTACGAGCAGTACTTC.

V and J are TRBV6-2 or TRBV6-3 and TRBJ2-1, with unresolved D. The CDR3 has 12 amino acids. The V end was cut by 3 bases, the J end by 5 bases, with 5 bases between. The V gene's germline CDR1 is MNHEY and CDR2 SVGEGT. CDR3 sequence: CASSYRHNEQFF. The CDR3 bases are TGTGCCAGCAGTTATAGGCACAATGAGCAGTTCTTC.

The genes are TRBV6-2 or TRBV6-3 and TRBJ2-3; perhaps TRBD1 as D (6 bases). The V and J ends lost 5 bases and 3 bases respectively, with 15 bases between them. The CDR3 is 15 residues long. The germline V gene encodes CDR1 MNHEY and CDR2 SVGEGT. CDR3: CASSLGTLQTDTQYF. The DNA of the CDR3 is TGTGCCAGCAGTCTCGGGACACTCCAGACAGATACGCAGTATTTT.

This clonotype has at least ten counts. This chain uses TRBV7-2 with TRBJ2-1; D is perhaps TRBD2 (6 bases). The V end was cut by 6 bases, the J end by 9 bases, with 24 bases between. The CDR3 contains 16 residues. Germline lookup yields CDR1 SGHTA and CDR2 FQGNSA. DNA of the CDR3: TGTGCCAGCAGGGCTACCTCGGGGGAATGGGATGGTGAGCAGTTCTTC. It translates to CASRATSGEWDGEQFF.

This clonotype was seen ten or more times. V gene TRBV7-3 combines with J gene TRBJ2-7; no clear D. CDR1 and CDR2 from the germline V gene are SGHTA and FQGTGA. V shed 5 bases and J shed 1 base, with 9 bases lying between them. The CDR3 covers 13 residues. The CDR3 spells CASSPRASYEQYF. CDR3 in DNA: TGTGCCAGCAGCCCCCGCGCTTCCTACGAGCAGTACTTC.

This clonotype was seen at least ten times. V usage is TRBV4-3 and J usage is TRBJ2-1; D is uncertain. The germline V gene encodes CDR1 LGHNA and CDR2 YSLEER. The CDR3 runs 15 residues. Trimming removed 0 bases from V and 4 bases from J, with 10 bases in between. The CDR3 DNA reads TGCGCCAGCAGCCAAGATCAAGGGTCATACAATGAGCAGTTCTTC. This sequence encodes CASSQDQGSYNEQFF.

This chain uses TRBV20-1 with TRBJ1-2; D may be TRBD1 (6 bases). Germline V lookup: CDR1 DFQATT, CDR2 SNEGSKA (reference sequence). The CDR3 sequence is 14 residues long. Trimming took 1 base from V and 4 from J, leaving 13 bases between them. CDR3 nucleotides: TGCAGTGCTAGAGTACCCGACAGGATCTATGGCTACACCTTC. Amino acids: CSARVPDRIYGYTF.